This T cell receptor (beta chain) is from a study of cytomegalovirus exposure and HLA in healthy donors. The CDR3 length is 15 residues. The germline gives CDR1 MNHEY, CDR2 SVGAGI. Trimming removed 6 bases from V and 4 bases from J, with 13 bases in between. This clone was counted a few times. The antigen is unknown. The PCR employed 60 Vbeta primers together with 13 Jbeta primers. Assay used: immunoSEQ multiplex PCR; TCRdb lists only in-frame clones, some missing. Counted here are tens of thousands of clones, about 80% occurring once; the ten biggest clones make up roughly 1.5%. Points from the study as a whole: Some public TCRs appeared in many individuals, while most sequences were rare. Another analysis was done later, and it associated around 16,000 TCR beta sequences with HLA alleles at 0.05 false discovery rate. Some V segments (TRBV6-2 and TRBV6-3 among them) were excluded as indistinguishable. According to reports, the classifier identified cytomegalovirus status with high specificity and sensitivity.

Sequenced material: PBMCs. This sequence was found in a male donor in good health and CMV-seronegative. J is TRBJ2-6 and V is TRBV6-5, with D hard to call. The CDR3 sequence: CASSRSDSGANVLTF. The CDR3 bases are TGTGCCAGCAGCCGGAGCGATTCCGGGGCCAACGTCCTGACTTTC.